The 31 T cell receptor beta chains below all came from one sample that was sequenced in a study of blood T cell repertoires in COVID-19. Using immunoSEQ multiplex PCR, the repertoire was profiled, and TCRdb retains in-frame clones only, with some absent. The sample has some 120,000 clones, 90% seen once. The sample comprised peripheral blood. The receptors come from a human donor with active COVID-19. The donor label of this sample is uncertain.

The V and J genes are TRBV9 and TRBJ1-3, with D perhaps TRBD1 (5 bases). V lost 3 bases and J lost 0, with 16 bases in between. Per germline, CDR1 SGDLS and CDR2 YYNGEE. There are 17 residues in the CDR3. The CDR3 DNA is TGTGCCAGCAGCGCCGGGGGGAGGGCCTACTCTGGAAACACCATATATTTT. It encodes CASSAGGRAYSGNTIYF.

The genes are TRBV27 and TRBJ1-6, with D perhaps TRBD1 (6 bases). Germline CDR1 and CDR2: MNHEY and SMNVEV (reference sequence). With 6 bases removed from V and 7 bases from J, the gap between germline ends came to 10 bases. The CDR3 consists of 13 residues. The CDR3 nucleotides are TGTGCCAGCAGCAAGACAGGCAATTCACCCCTCCACTTT. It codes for CASSKTGNSPLHF.

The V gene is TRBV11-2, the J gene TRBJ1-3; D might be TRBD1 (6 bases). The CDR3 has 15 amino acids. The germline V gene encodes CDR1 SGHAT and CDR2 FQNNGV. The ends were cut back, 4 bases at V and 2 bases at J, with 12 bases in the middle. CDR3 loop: CASSSTGLTGNTIYF. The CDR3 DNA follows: TGTGCCAGCAGCTCCACAGGGCTTACTGGAAACACCATATATTTT.

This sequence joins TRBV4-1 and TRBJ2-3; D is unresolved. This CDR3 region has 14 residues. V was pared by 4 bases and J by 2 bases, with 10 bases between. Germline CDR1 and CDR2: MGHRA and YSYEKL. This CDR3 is CASSRVGDTDTQYF. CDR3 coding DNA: TGCGCCAGCAGCCGAGTCGGTGACACAGATACGCAGTATTTT.

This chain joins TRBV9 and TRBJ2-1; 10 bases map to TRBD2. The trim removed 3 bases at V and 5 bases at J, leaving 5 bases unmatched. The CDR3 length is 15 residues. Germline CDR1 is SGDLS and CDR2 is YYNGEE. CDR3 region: CASSGQRGGHNEQFF. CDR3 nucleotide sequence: TGTGCCAGCAGCGGACAGCGGGGGGGCCACAATGAGCAGTTCTTC.

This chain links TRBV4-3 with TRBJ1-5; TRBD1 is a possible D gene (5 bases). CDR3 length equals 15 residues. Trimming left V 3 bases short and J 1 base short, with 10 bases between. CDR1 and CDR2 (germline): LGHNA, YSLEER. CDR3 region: CASSQGGLSNQPQHF. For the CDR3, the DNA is TGCGCCAGCAGCCAGGGGGGGTTGAGCAATCAGCCCCAGCATTTT.

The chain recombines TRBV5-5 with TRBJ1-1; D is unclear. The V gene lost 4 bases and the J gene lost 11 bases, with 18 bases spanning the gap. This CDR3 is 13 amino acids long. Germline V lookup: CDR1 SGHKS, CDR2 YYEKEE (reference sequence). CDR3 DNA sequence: TGTGCCAGCAGCCCCCGAGACGGCCTGAGGGCTTTCTTT. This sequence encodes CASSPRDGLRAFF.

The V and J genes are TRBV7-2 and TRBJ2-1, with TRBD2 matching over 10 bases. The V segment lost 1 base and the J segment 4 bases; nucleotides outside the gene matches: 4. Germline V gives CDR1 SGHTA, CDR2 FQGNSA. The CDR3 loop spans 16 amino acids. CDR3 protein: CASSLVTAGGYNEQFF. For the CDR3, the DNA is TGTGCCAGCAGCTTAGTTACAGCGGGGGGGTACAATGAGCAGTTCTTC.

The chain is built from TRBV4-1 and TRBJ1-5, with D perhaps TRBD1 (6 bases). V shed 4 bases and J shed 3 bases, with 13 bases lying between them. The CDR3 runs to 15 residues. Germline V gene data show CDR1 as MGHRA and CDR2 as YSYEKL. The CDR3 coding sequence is TGCGCCAGCAGCCTAGACCGGGACACCAATCAGCCCCAGCATTTT. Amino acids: CASSLDRDTNQPQHF.

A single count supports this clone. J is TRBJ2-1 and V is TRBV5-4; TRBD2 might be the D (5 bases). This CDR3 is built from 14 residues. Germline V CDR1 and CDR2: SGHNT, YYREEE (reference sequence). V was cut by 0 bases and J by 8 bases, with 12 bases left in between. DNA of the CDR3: TGTGCCAGCAGCTTGGGGGAGCAAGCCGATGAGCAGTTCTTC. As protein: CASSLGEQADEQFF. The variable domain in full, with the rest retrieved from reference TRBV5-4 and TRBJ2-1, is ETGVTQSPTHLIKTRGQQVTLRCSSQSGHNTVSWYQQALGQGPQFIFQYYREEENGRGNFPPRFSGLQFPNYSSELNVNALELDDSALYLCASSLGEQADEQFFGPGTRLTVL.

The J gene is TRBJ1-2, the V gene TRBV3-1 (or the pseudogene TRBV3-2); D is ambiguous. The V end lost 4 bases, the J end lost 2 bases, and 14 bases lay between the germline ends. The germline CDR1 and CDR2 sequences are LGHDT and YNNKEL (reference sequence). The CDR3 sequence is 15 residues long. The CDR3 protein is CASSPRGMLNYGYTF. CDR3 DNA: TGTGCCAGCAGCCCTAGAGGGATGTTAAACTATGGCTACACCTTC.

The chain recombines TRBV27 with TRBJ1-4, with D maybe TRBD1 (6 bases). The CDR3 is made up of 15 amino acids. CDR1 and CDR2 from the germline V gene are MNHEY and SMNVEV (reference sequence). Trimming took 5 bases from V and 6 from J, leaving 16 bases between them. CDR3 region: CASSATGMFDEKLFF. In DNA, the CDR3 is TGTGCCAGCAGTGCAACAGGGATGTTCGATGAAAAACTGTTTTTT.

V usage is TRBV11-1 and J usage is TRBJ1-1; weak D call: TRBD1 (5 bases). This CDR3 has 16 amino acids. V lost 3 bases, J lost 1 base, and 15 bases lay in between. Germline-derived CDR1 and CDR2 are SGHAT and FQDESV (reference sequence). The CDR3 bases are TGTGCCAGCAGCTTTGGCAGGGCGAGTGGGAACACTGAAGCTTTCTTT. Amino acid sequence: CASSFGRASGNTEAFF.

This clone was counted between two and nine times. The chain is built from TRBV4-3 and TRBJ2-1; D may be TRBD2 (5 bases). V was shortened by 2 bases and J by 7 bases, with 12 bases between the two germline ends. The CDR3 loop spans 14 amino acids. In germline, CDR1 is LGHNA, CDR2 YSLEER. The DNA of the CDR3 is TGCGCCAGCAGCCAATCGCCGACGGGGAATGAGCAGTTCTTC. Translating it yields CASSQSPTGNEQFF.

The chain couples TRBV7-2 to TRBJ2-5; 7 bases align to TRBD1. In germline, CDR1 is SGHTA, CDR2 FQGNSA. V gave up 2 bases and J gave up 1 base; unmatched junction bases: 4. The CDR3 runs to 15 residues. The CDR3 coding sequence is TGTGCCAGCAGCTTACGTAGGGACAGCCAAGAGACCCAGTACTTC. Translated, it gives CASSLRRDSQETQYF.

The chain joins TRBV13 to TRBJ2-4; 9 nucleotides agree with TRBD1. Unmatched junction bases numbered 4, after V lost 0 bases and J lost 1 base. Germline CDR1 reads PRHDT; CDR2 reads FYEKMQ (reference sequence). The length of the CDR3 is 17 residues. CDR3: CASSLGGTGYAKNIQYF. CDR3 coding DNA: TGTGCCAGCAGCTTAGGCGGGACAGGGTACGCCAAAAACATTCAGTACTTC.

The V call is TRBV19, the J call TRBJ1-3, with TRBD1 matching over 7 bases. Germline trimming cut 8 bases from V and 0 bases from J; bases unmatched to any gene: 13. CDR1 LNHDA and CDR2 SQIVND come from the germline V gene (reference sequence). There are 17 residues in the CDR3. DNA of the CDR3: TGTGCCAGTGTCGGGACAGCAGGACAAAGCTCTGGAAACACCATATATTTT. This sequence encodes CASVGTAGQSSGNTIYF. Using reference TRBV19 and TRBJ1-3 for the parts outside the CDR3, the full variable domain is DGGITQSPKYLFRKEGQNVTLSCEQNLNHDAMYWYRQDPGQGLRLIYYSQIVNDFQKGDIAEGYSVSREKKESFPLTVTSAQKNPTAFYLCASVGTAGQSSGNTIYFGEGSWLTVV.

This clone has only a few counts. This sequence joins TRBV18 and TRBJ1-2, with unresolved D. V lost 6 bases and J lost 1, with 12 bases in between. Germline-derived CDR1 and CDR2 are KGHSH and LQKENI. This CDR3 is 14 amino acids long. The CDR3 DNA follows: TGTGCCAGCTCCCCCGGGAGGGATAACTATGGCTACACCTTC. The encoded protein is CASSPGRDNYGYTF. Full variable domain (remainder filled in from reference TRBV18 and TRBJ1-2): NAGVMQNPRHLVRRRGQEARLRCSPMKGHSHVYWYRQLPEEGLKFMVYLQKENIIDESGMPKERFSAEFPKEGPSILRIQQVVRGDSAAYFCASSPGRDNYGYTFGSGTRLTVV.

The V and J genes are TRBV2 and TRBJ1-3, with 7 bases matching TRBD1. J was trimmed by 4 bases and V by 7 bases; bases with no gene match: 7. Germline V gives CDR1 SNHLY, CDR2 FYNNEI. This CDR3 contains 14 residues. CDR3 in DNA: TGTGCCAGCAAAGCCGGGACAGCCGGAAACACCATATATTTT. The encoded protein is CASKAGTAGNTIYF.

The CDR3 coding sequence is TGTGCCAGTAGTATTTTTTTCGGGGAGGGGAACCAAGAGACCCAGTACTTC. Its translation: CASSIFFGEGNQETQYF. This chain joins TRBV19 and TRBJ2-5, with 7 bases fitting TRBD2. CDR1 is LNHDA and CDR2 is SQIVND in the germline V gene (reference sequence). With 3 bases clipped from V and 0 bases from J, the junction kept 10 bases outside the gene matches. This CDR3 has 17 residues.

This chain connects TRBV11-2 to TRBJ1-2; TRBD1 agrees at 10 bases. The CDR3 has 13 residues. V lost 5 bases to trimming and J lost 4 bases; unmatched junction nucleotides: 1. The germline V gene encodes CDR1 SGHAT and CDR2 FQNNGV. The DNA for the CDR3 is TGTGCCAGCAGCCGGACAGGGGGCTATGGCTACACCTTC. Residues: CASSRTGGYGYTF.

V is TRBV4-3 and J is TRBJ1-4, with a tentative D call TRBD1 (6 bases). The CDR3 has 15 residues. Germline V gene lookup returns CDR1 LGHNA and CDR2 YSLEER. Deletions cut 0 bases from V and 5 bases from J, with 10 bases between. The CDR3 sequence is CASSQERQENEKLFF. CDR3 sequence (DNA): TGCGCCAGCAGCCAAGAGAGACAGGAAAATGAAAAACTGTTTTTT.

The CDR3 DNA reads TGTGCCAGCAGCTTGGCCGAACTAGCGGGGGGGACCCAGTACTTC. Amino acids: CASSLAELAGGTQYF. This rearrangement joins TRBV5-4 to TRBJ2-5; TRBD2 matches 12 bases. CDR1 and CDR2 from the germline V gene are SGHNT and YYREEE (reference sequence). This CDR3 has 15 amino acids. The ends lost 0 bases at V and 7 bases at J; junction bases unmatched: 4.

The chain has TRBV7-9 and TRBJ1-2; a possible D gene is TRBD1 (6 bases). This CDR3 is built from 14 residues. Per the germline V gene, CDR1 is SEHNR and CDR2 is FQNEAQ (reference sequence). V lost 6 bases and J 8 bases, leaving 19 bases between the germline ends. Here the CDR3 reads CASSSDGGPEGYTF. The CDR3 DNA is TGTGCCAGCAGTTCGGATGGGGGCCCCGAGGGCTACACCTTC.

CDR3 protein: CASSQAPSGLAGEQYF. CDR3 bases: TGTGCCAGCAGCCAAGCCCCTTCGGGACTAGCGGGTGAGCAGTACTTC. The rearrangement uses TRBV3-1 (or the pseudogene TRBV3-2) and TRBJ2-7; 12 bases are shared with TRBD2. Looked up from germline, CDR1 is LGHDT and CDR2 is YNNKEL (reference sequence). Losses at the gene ends were 1 base for V and 7 bases for J; bases not matched to a gene: 8. CDR3 length equals 16 residues.

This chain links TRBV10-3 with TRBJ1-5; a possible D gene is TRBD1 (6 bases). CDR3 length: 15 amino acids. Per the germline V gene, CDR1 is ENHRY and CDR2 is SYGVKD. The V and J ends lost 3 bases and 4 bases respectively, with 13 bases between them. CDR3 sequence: CAISEDRSSNQPQHF. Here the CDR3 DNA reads TGTGCCATCAGTGAAGACAGGTCCTCAAATCAGCCCCAGCATTTT.

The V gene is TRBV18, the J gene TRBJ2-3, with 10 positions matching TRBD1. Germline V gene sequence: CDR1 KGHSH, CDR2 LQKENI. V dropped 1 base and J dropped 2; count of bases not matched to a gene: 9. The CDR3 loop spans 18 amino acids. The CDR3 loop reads CASSPLPKGTGVTDTQYF. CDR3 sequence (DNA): TGTGCCAGCTCACCACTCCCAAAAGGGACAGGGGTCACAGATACGCAGTATTTT.

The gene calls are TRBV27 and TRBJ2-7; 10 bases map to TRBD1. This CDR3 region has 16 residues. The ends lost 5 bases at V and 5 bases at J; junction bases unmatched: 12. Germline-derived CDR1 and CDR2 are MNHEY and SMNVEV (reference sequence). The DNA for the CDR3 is TGTGCCAGCAGTCAAACCACCGGGACAGGGGTCCACGAGCAGTACTTC. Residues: CASSQTTGTGVHEQYF.

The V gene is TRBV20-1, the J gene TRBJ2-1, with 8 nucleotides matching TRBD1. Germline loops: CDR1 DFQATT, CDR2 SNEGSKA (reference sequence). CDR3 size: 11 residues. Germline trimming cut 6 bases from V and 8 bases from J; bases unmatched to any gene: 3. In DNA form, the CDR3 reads TGCAGTGCAGGACAGGGCCATGAGCAGTTCTTC. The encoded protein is CSAGQGHEQFF.

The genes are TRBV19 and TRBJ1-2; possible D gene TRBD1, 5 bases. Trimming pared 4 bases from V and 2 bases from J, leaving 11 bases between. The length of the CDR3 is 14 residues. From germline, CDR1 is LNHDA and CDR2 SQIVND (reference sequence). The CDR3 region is CASSNDRRNYGYTF. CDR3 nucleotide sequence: TGTGCCAGTAGTAACGACAGAAGGAACTATGGCTACACCTTC. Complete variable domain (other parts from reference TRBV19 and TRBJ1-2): DGGITQSPKYLFRKEGQNVTLSCEQNLNHDAMYWYRQDPGQGLRLIYYSQIVNDFQKGDIAEGYSVSREKKESFPLTVTSAQKNPTAFYLCASSNDRRNYGYTFGSGTRLTVV.

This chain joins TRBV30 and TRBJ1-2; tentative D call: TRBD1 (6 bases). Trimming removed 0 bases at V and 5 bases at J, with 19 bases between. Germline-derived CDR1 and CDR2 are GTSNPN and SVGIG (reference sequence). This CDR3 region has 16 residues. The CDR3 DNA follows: TGTGCCTGGAGTGTTACCGACGGGACATCTGGATATGGCTACACCTTC. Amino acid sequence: CAWSVTDGTSGYGYTF.